What follows are 10 T cell receptor beta chains derived from one specimen sequenced in a study of blood T cell repertoires in COVID-19. TCRdb's copy holds only in-frame clones and misses some; the assay was immunoSEQ multiplex PCR. The sample has 55,000 to 90,000 clones, around 82% seen once. What was sequenced was peripheral blood. The source of these receptors is a woman aged 55-70 years with acute or convalescent COVID-19.

This clone occurred a few times. The V gene is TRBV5-5, the J gene TRBJ2-7, with TRBD1 matching 10 bases. With V trimmed by 2 bases and J by 12 bases, 2 bases remained unmatched. Germline V lookup: CDR1 SGHKS, CDR2 YYEKEE (reference sequence). There are 11 residues in the CDR3. The CDR3 protein is CASSFGDRGYF. DNA for the CDR3: TGTGCCAGCAGCTTCGGGGACAGGGGGTACTTC.

This clone was seen a handful of times. The chain is built from TRBV5-1 and TRBJ2-2, with D tentatively TRBD1 (5 bases). The V gene lost 4 bases and the J gene lost 5 bases, with 18 bases spanning the gap. Germline loops: CDR1 SGHRS, CDR2 YFSETQ. The CDR3 loop spans 16 amino acids. CDR3 DNA: TGCGCCAGCAGCCCGAGAAGCCAGGGAAGGACCGGGGAGCTGTTTTTT. This translates into CASSPRSQGRTGELFF.

This rearrangement joins TRBV6-1 to TRBJ2-7; the D gene is possibly TRBD2 (5 bases). The CDR3 extends over 15 amino acids. Per the germline V gene, CDR1 is MNHNS and CDR2 is SASEGT. Trimming stripped 1 base from V and 4 bases from J, with 14 bases between. CDR3 loop: CASSEGETLNYEQYF. The CDR3 DNA is TGTGCCAGCAGTGAAGGGGAGACCCTAAATTACGAGCAGTACTTC.

This chain joins TRBV5-6 and TRBJ2-1, with D tentatively TRBD1 (5 bases). V was cut by 5 bases and J by 2 bases, with 14 bases left in between. Germline lookup yields CDR1 SGHDT and CDR2 YYEEEE. The CDR3 loop spans 15 amino acids. This CDR3 reads CASRHDRDTYNEQFF. The CDR3 DNA reads TGTGCCAGCAGACACGACAGAGATACCTACAATGAGCAGTTCTTC.

The CDR3 here is CASSLGTWGPNTEAFF. The CDR3 DNA reads as TGTGCCAGCAGCTTAGGGACATGGGGGCCGAACACTGAAGCTTTCTTT. The rearrangement uses TRBV5-5 and TRBJ1-1, with a tentative D call TRBD1 (6 bases). CDR1 is SGHKS, CDR2 YYEKEE, per germline (reference sequence). V dropped 2 bases and J dropped 1 base, with 15 bases sitting between them. The CDR3 runs 16 residues.

A single count supports this clone. The chain combines TRBV9 with TRBJ2-3; D call uncertain. CDR1 is SGDLS, CDR2 YYNGEE, per germline. V lost 4 bases, J lost 2 bases, and 14 bases lay in between. There are 15 residues in the CDR3. In nucleotides, the CDR3 is TGTGCCAGCAGCTTAGTGGGCTCTCACACAGATACGCAGTATTTT. The encoded protein is CASSLVGSHTDTQYF.

The J gene is TRBJ1-1, the V gene TRBV11-1, with 8 nucleotides matching TRBD1. The CDR3 has 16 amino acids. CDR1 and CDR2 (germline): SGHAT, FQDESV (reference sequence). The V gene end was trimmed by 1 base and the J gene end by 1 base; junction bases not matched to a gene: 5. The CDR3 protein is CASSLVFGTGNTEAFF. The CDR3 nucleotides are TGTGCCAGCAGCTTAGTTTTTGGGACAGGGAACACTGAAGCTTTCTTT. Full variable domain (missing parts from reference TRBV11-1 and TRBJ1-1): EAEVAQSPRYKITEKSQAVAFWCDPISGHATLYWYRQILGQGPELLVQFQDESVVDDSQLPKDRFSAERLKGVDSTLKIQPAELGDSAMYLCASSLVFGTGNTEAFFGQGTRLTVV.

The chain couples TRBV5-1 to TRBJ2-3; 9 nucleotides match TRBD1. Trimming at V came to 4 bases and at J to 1 base, leaving 4 bases not matched to a gene. CDR3 length: 15 residues. Germline CDR1 and CDR2: SGHRS and YFSETQ. The CDR3: CASSGGQGRTDTQYF. Here the CDR3 DNA reads TGCGCCAGCAGCGGGGGACAGGGACGCACAGATACGCAGTATTTT.

This sequence joins TRBV7-2 and TRBJ1-1, with TRBD1 matching over 12 bases. Germline trimming cut 5 bases from V and 5 bases from J; bases unmatched to any gene: 18. Germline V gives CDR1 SGHTA, CDR2 FQGNSA. This CDR3 spans 19 amino acids. The CDR3 DNA follows: TGTGCCAGCAGCGGACGGGACAGGGGGCGAGCATTCCAGGTTACTGAAGCTTTCTTT. Translating it yields CASSGRDRGRAFQVTEAFF.

V and J are TRBV20-1 and TRBJ1-1; 8 bases line up with TRBD1. Germline V lookup: CDR1 DFQATT, CDR2 SNEGSKA (reference sequence). The junction had 10 bases not matched to a gene; V was cut back by 3 bases and J by 4 bases. CDR3 size: 15 residues. The CDR3 protein is CSASPQPTGGTEAFF. Here the CDR3 DNA reads TGCAGTGCTAGTCCTCAACCCACAGGGGGCACTGAAGCTTTCTTT.